This TCR beta chain was identified in a study of regulatory T cells in long-lasting Graves disease. Whole-study findings and limits: There was favoring of TRBV28, TRBJ1-2 and TRBJ2-5 in persistent disease. Public clonotype sharing was higher in persistent than newly diagnosed patients.

Trimming shortened V by 4 bases and J by 0 bases, and 12 bases separated the two germline ends. The CDR3 has 15 residues. CDR1 and CDR2 from the germline V gene are MNHNS and SASEGT. Time point meaning: newly diagnosed GD, antithyroid drugs for less than 3 months. The TCR library was prepared using RNA isolated from PBMCs. Combining iRepertoire HTBI primers with Arm-PCR of CDR3 regions, the authors built TCR beta libraries. TCRdb ran MiXCR on the multiplex PCR reads and lists one entry per CDR3 protein. The sample shows more than 400,000 distinct CDR3 sequences, about 17% of them seen only once. This clonotype was counted at least ten times. Its target is not known. The sample was also linked to a second study, of T cells in Graves' hyperthyroidism and ophthalmopathy.

The chain is built from TRBV6-1 and TRBJ1-1; D is unclear. The receptor was derived from a man aged 35-49 years with Graves disease. Sequencing was performed on peripheral blood mononuclear cells (PBMCs), taken at new diagnosis, from a patient treated with antithyroid drugs. The CDR3 region is CASSVSYSLNTEAFF. The CDR3 region has the DNA TGTGCCAGCAGTGTGTCCTACAGCTTGAACACTGAAGCTTTCTTT.